These 9 T cell receptor beta chains originate from one sample sequenced in a study of molecular identifiers for immune sequencing clone quantification. TCRdb reanalysed the PCR reads using MiXCR and keeps one entry per CDR3 protein. Of approximately 320,000 distinct CDR3 sequences in the sample, 24% are singletons; the top ten hold 0.74%. The sample was naive CD8+ T cells from blood, with Jurkat cell RNA spiked in. The sample's subset: FACS-sorted CD8+CD4-CCR7+CD45RA+ naive T cells. The receptors were gathered from a human donor in good health. Some libraries in this study had Jurkat cell RNA spiked in.

There are a few counts of this clonotype. CDR3 DNA: TGCGCCAGCAGCCGCCGAGTGGTAGGAGCCGGAGTTGGACGCACAGATACGCAGTATTTT. Amino acids: CASSRRVVGAGVGRTDTQYF. The chain is built from TRBV4-3 and TRBJ2-3; D ambiguous. Germline CDR1 LGHNA, CDR2 YSLEER. This CDR3 is 20 amino acids long. Between the trimmed V and J ends, which lost 4 bases and 1 base, there was a span of 27 bases.

This clonotype was observed a single time. A much larger clone lies one base from this, so it may be a read error. The chain carries TRBV20-1 and TRBJ2-7, with D possibly being TRBD2 (5 bases). Germline values: CDR1 DFQATT, CDR2 SNEGSKA (reference sequence). The CDR3 runs to 14 residues. The V gene lost 3 bases and the J gene lost 2 bases, with 14 bases spanning the gap. The CDR3 sequence is CSAREAGPTYEQYF. DNA for the CDR3: TGCAGTGCTAGGGAGGCAGGACCGACCTACGAGCAGTACTTC.

The chain employs TRBV27 and TRBJ2-3; tentatively, D is TRBD2 (5 bases). V dropped 4 bases and J dropped 2 bases, with 13 bases sitting between them. CDR1 is MNHEY and CDR2 is SMNVEV in the germline V gene (reference sequence). This CDR3 region has 15 residues. CDR3 in amino acids: CASSSEPAATDTQYF. The DNA of the CDR3 is TGTGCCAGCAGTTCCGAGCCAGCGGCCACAGATACGCAGTATTTT.

The CDR3 is CASSAYMDTGELFF. DNA of the CDR3: TGTGCCAGCAGCGCCTATATGGACACCGGGGAGCTGTTTTTT. The chain combines TRBV12-3 or TRBV12-4 with TRBJ2-2; D gene uncertain. The CDR3 consists of 14 residues. V gave up 6 bases and J gave up 3 bases, with 11 bases separating them.

This clonotype was counted ten times or more. The rearrangement uses TRBV30 and TRBJ2-2; no firm D call. The V gene's germline CDR1 is GTSNPN and CDR2 SVGIG (reference sequence). Trimming cost V 0 bases and J 10 bases, with 9 bases left between them. The CDR3 runs 12 residues. The CDR3 is CAWSVHREELFF. CDR3 DNA: TGTGCCTGGAGTGTACACCGCGAGGAGCTGTTTTTT.

This clonotype has just a few counts. This chain uses TRBV20-1 with TRBJ2-2, with 9 bases matching TRBD2. V gave up 1 base and J gave up 2 bases; unmatched junction bases: 14. CDR3 length equals 19 residues. Germline-derived CDR1 and CDR2 are DFQATT and SNEGSKA (reference sequence). CDR3 sequence: CSARGDAGGREGNTGELFF. The CDR3, as DNA: TGCAGTGCTAGAGGGGACGCCGGGGGGCGGGAGGGTAACACCGGGGAGCTGTTTTTT.

V usage is TRBV6-2 or TRBV6-3 and J usage is TRBJ2-5; D call uncertain. The CDR3 is made up of 13 amino acids. Germline CDR1 is MNHEY and CDR2 is SVGEGT. V was shortened by 7 bases and J by 2 bases, with 11 bases between the two germline ends. The CDR3 spells CASIGQPQETQYF. Here the CDR3 DNA reads TGTGCCAGCATCGGGCAGCCTCAAGAGACCCAGTACTTC.

This clonotype was detected many times. V gene TRBV14 combines with J gene TRBJ1-1; D is ambiguous. The V and J ends lost 0 bases and 3 bases respectively, with 11 bases between them. Germline V lookup: CDR1 SGHDN, CDR2 FVKESK. This CDR3 comprises 15 residues. CDR3 coding DNA: TGTGCCAGCAGCCAAGAAGTAGCAGTCTACACTGAAGCTTTCTTT. Amino acid sequence: CASSQEVAVYTEAFF. Combining the CDR3 with reference TRBV14 and TRBJ1-1 gives the whole variable domain EAGVTQFPSHSVIEKGQTVTLRCDPISGHDNLYWYRRVMGKEIKFLLHFVKESKQDESGMPNNRFLAERTGGTYSTLKVQPAELEDSGVYFCASSQEVAVYTEAFFGQGTRLTVV.

On this clonotype itself: At one of its ends the junction is not consistent with the germline gene, which may arise from a read error. This sequence joins TRBV28 and TRBJ2-5; a possible D gene is TRBD1 (6 bases). Germline CDR1 MDHEN, CDR2 SYDVKM. This CDR3 is built from 14 residues. CDR3 nucleotides: TGTGCCAGCAGTTTTACAGGGTTTCGAGAGACACAGTACTTC. Amino acids: CASSFTGFRETQYF.